The present T cell receptor beta chain was sequenced within a study of blood T cell repertoires in COVID-19. Whole-study context: From T cells, B-cell-depleted T cells, or PBMCs came the material, which was cDNA or gDNA.

Looked up from germline, CDR1 is GTSNPN and CDR2 is SVGIG (reference sequence). CDR3 length equals 12 residues. Authors' analysis steps: The assay estimated nucleated cells by amplifying reference gene primers. TCRdb keeps only in-frame clones here, not all; method: immunoSEQ multiplex PCR. The D gene and trimming were derived from the DNA, and the V and J assignments and clone size from that table. The repertoire holds 60,000 to 80,000 clones, roughly 88% seen once, with 1.3% in the top ten. Sequencing was performed on peripheral blood. The rearrangement joins TRBV30 to TRBJ1-2; D gene uncertain. This receptor was identified in a woman of 80 years or more with acute or convalescent COVID-19. This CDR3 reads CAKDGGAYGYTF. Here the CDR3 DNA reads TGTGCGAAGGACGGAGGTGCCTATGGCTACACCTTC. The full variable domain, with the rest looked up from reference TRBV30 and TRBJ1-2, is SQTIHQWPATLVQPVGSPLSLECTVEGTSNPNLYWYRQAAGRGLQLLFYSVGIGQISSEVPQNLSASRPQDRQFILSSKKLLLSDSGFYLCAKDGGAYGYTFGSGTRLTVV.